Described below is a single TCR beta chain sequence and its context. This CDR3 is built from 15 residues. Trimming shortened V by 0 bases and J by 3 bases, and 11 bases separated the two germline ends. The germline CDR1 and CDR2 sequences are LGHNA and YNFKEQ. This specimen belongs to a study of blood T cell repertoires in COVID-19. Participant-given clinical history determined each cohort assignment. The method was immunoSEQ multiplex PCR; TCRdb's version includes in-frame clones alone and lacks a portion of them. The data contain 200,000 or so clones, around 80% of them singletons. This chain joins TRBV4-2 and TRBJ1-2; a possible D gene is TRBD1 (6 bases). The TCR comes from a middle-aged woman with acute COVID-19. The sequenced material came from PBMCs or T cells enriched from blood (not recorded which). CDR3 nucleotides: TGTGCCAGCAGCCAAGAGATCCAGGGGTACTATGGCTACACCTTC. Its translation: CASSQEIQGYYGYTF.